Each of the 32 T cell receptor beta chains below was sequenced from the same sample in a study of shared clonotypes between healthy human individuals (dated by TCRdb to about 2020). Library method: the immunoSEQ multiplex PCR assay. Imported from immuneACCESS, the table was reduced by TCRdb to in-frame sequences with V and J called. These copies leave out some clones; in studies compared against another copy, an unresolved V gene accounts for under half, and the cause of the remainder is not known. The sample table lists about 2.4 million clones, over 85% of them with a count of one. The ten top clones hold over 0.12% of the sample. Sequencing was performed on naive CD4+ T cells sorted from blood. The meaning of the sample's cell subset or site label: CD45RA+ positively selected. All receptors derive from a man aged 18 to 30 in good health.

The chain combines TRBV5-1 with TRBJ2-5; the D is unclear. The CDR3 has 13 residues. The V end was cut by 1 base, the J end by 5 bases, with 9 bases between. Per the germline V gene, CDR1 is SGHRS and CDR2 is YFSETQ. The CDR3 region is CASSLTLGETQYF. The CDR3 nucleotides read TGCGCCAGCAGCTTGACCCTGGGGGAGACCCAGTACTTC.

V and J are TRBV27 and TRBJ2-7; TRBD2 matches at 10 bases. The V segment lost 4 bases and the J segment 3 bases; nucleotides outside the gene matches: 3. Germline V gene data show CDR1 as MNHEY and CDR2 as SMNVEV (reference sequence). CDR3 length: 14 amino acids. The CDR3 loop reads CASSWTSGNYEQYF. The CDR3 region has the DNA TGTGCCAGCAGTTGGACTAGCGGAAACTACGAGCAGTACTTC.

The V gene is TRBV19, the J gene TRBJ1-6, with 7 bases aligning to TRBD1. Trimming at V came to 6 bases and at J to 9 bases, leaving 8 bases not matched to a gene. CDR1 is LNHDA and CDR2 is SQIVND in the germline V gene (reference sequence). This CDR3 spans 14 amino acids. CDR3 coding DNA: TGTGCCAGTAGCACCGGGACAGACGGTTCACCCCTCCACTTT. Its translation: CASSTGTDGSPLHF.

The V gene is TRBV28, the J gene TRBJ1-2; 9 nucleotides align to TRBD1. The CDR3 has 14 amino acids. Germline CDR1 reads MDHEN; CDR2 reads SYDVKM. The trim removed 3 bases at V and 3 bases at J, leaving 2 bases unmatched. In DNA form, the CDR3 reads TGTGCCAGCAGTTTCGACAGGGGGGACTATGGCTACACCTTC. Translated, it gives CASSFDRGDYGYTF.

To note about this clone: Different DNA sequences within this sample yield the same CDR3. The chain carries TRBV7-2 and TRBJ2-3, with 9 positions matching TRBD2. CDR3 length equals 16 residues. The germline CDR1 and CDR2 sequences are SGHTA and FQGNSA. J lost 2 bases, V lost 1 base, and 4 bases had no gene match. The CDR3 here is CASSLVAGGLTDTQYF. CDR3 nucleotides: TGTGCCAGCAGCTTAGTGGCGGGAGGGCTCACAGATACGCAGTATTTT.

The chain joins TRBV9 to TRBJ2-3; no clear D gene. Germline CDR1 reads SGDLS; CDR2 reads YYNGEE. Trimming took 4 bases from V and 2 from J, leaving 17 bases between them. CDR3 length: 16 residues. The CDR3 DNA reads as TGTGCCAGCAGCCTCGGAGCTGAGCGTTCCACAGATACGCAGTATTTT. Residues: CASSLGAERSTDTQYF.

V and J are TRBV28 and TRBJ1-1; D perhaps matches TRBD1 (5 bases). Trimming cost V 3 bases and J 4 bases, with 12 bases left between them. The CDR3 length is 14 residues. CDR1 and CDR2 (germline): MDHEN, SYDVKM. CDR3 sequence: CASSLENQGTEAFF. CDR3 nucleotides: TGTGCCAGCAGTTTGGAAAACCAGGGCACTGAAGCTTTCTTT.

The chain employs TRBV7-2 and TRBJ2-2; TRBD2 agrees at 10 bases. V was clipped by 4 bases and J by 4 bases; unmatched bases: 6. There are 16 residues in the CDR3. Germline V CDR1 and CDR2: SGHTA, FQGNSA. The DNA for the CDR3 is TGTGCCAGCAGCTCCCGAGCGGGGGGGGTCACCGGGGAGCTGTTTTTT. Amino acid sequence: CASSSRAGGVTGELFF.

V is TRBV10-1 and J is TRBJ1-5, with 10 bases that match TRBD1. Germline V gene lookup returns CDR1 WNHNN and CDR2 SYGVQD (reference sequence). J gave up 5 bases and V 8 bases, and 9 bases lay outside the gene matches. The CDR3 is 15 residues long. The CDR3 loop reads CASPRGTGVYQPQHF. The CDR3 DNA sequence: TGCGCCAGCCCTCGGGGGACAGGGGTATATCAGCCCCAGCATTTT.

This clone was seen a handful of times. The chain employs TRBV27 and TRBJ1-5, with D hard to call. The CDR3 extends over 13 amino acids. Germline-derived CDR1 and CDR2 are MNHEY and SMNVEV (reference sequence). V was cut by 8 bases and J by 0 bases, with 8 bases left in between. The DNA of the CDR3 is TGTGCCAGCGCCACGTATAGCAATCAGCCCCAGCATTTT. This codes for CASATYSNQPQHF.

Remarks on this clone: The identical CDR3 is also encoded by other nucleotide sequences in the sample. This chain uses TRBV9 with TRBJ1-5, with TRBD1 identical over 7 bases. Germline V CDR1 and CDR2: SGDLS, YYNGEE. This CDR3 contains 15 residues. J gave up 2 bases and V 0 bases, and 2 bases lay outside the gene matches. The CDR3 bases are TGTGCCAGCAGCGTAGGGGACAGCCGCAATCAGCCCCAGCATTTT. Translation gives CASSVGDSRNQPQHF.

The chain carries TRBV6-1 and TRBJ1-1; maybe TRBD1 (6 bases). Trimming cost V 7 bases and J 1 base, with 10 bases left between them. The CDR3 length is 13 residues. Germline V gene sequence: CDR1 MNHNS, CDR2 SASEGT. For the CDR3, the DNA is TGTGCCAGCACCATGGACAGGAACACTGAAGCTTTCTTT. Translation gives CASTMDRNTEAFF.

As for this clone: This CDR3 is also generated by other DNA sequences in the sample. The chain combines TRBV5-1 with TRBJ2-3, with TRBD2 identical over 7 bases. This CDR3 is built from 15 residues. With V trimmed by 0 bases and J by 0 bases, 1 base remained unmatched. Germline V gene sequence: CDR1 SGHRS, CDR2 YFSETQ. The CDR3 DNA reads TGCGCCAGCAGCTTGGCGACTAGCAGCACAGATACGCAGTATTTT. Translation gives CASSLATSSTDTQYF.

The chain couples TRBV14 to TRBJ2-7; unclear D gene. The V gene's germline CDR1 is SGHDN and CDR2 FVKESK. This CDR3 spans 15 amino acids. Trimming took off 1 base at V and 2 bases at J, with 12 bases between the two ends. CDR3 nucleotides: TGTGCCAGCAGCCAAGTGTATTCCCGGACCTACGAGCAGTACTTC. Amino acid sequence: CASSQVYSRTYEQYF.

The chain has TRBV21-1 and TRBJ2-1; TRBD2, the table's D call, was not compared with the DNA. TRBV21-1 is reported as a pseudogene. There are 16 residues in the CDR3. CDR3 in DNA: TGTGCCAGCAGCAAAGTCTTCGGGGGGCCCCGCAATGAGCAGTTCTTC. This codes for CASSKVFGGPRNEQFF.

The CDR3 DNA reads TGTGCCTTCCGGGACAGGGGTGAAAAACTGTTTTTT. It specifies CAFRDRGEKLFF. This chain links TRBV30 with TRBJ1-4; TRBD1 matches 10 bases. The germline gives CDR1 GTSNPN, CDR2 SVGIG (reference sequence). V lost 7 bases to trimming and J lost 7 bases; unmatched junction nucleotides: 3. The CDR3 extends over 12 amino acids.

The V gene is TRBV19, the J gene TRBJ2-7; 8 nucleotides align to TRBD1. Looked up from germline, CDR1 is LNHDA and CDR2 is SQIVND (reference sequence). The CDR3 sequence is 14 residues long. Unmatched junction bases numbered 5, after V lost 5 bases and J lost 2 bases. CDR3 amino acids: CASSVTGAPYEQYF. The DNA of the CDR3 is TGTGCCAGTAGTGTGACAGGGGCCCCCTACGAGCAGTACTTC.

This chain links TRBV7-2 with TRBJ2-7; a weak D match, TRBD1 (6 bases). This CDR3 comprises 13 residues. Germline V gives CDR1 SGHTA, CDR2 FQGNSA. Trimming cost V 3 bases and J 3 bases, with 9 bases left between them. The CDR3 loop is CASSFNRDYEQYF. CDR3 in DNA: TGTGCCAGCAGCTTCAACAGGGACTACGAGCAGTACTTC.

The chain is built from TRBV11-2 and TRBJ2-1; TRBD2 aligns across 7 bases. The germline V gene has CDR1 SGHAT and CDR2 FQNNGV. The CDR3 length is 15 residues. The J segment lost 1 base and the V segment lost 6 bases, leaving 6 bases of the junction unmatched. CDR3 residues: CASRGLGGSYNEQFF. CDR3 DNA sequence: TGTGCCAGCAGAGGACTGGGGGGGTCCTACAATGAGCAGTTCTTC.

This clone was observed a few times. V usage is TRBV4-3 and J usage is TRBJ1-2; D is undetermined. The CDR3 has 14 residues. The V gene lost 0 bases and the J gene lost 7 bases, with 12 bases spanning the gap. Germline CDR1 LGHNA, CDR2 YSLEER. CDR3 DNA sequence: TGCGCCAGCAGCCAAGAAGATCTCGGGAGTGGCTACACCTTC. As protein: CASSQEDLGSGYTF.

This sequence joins TRBV29-1 and TRBJ2-3; D may be TRBD1 (5 bases). Per the germline V gene, CDR1 is SQVTM and CDR2 is ANQGSEA. This CDR3 has 13 residues. V lost 4 bases, J lost 0 bases, and 8 bases lay in between. CDR3 loop: CSVAGYSTDTQYF. CDR3 nucleotide sequence: TGCAGCGTTGCAGGGTACAGCACAGATACGCAGTATTTT.

The count of this clone is one. This sequence joins TRBV18 and TRBJ1-1; 8 nucleotides line up with TRBD1. V lost 3 bases, J lost 1 base, and 7 bases stayed unmatched. CDR1 is KGHSH and CDR2 is LQKENI in the germline V gene. This CDR3 spans 16 amino acids. The CDR3, as DNA: TGTGCCAGCTCACCGTTTACCACAGGGGGGAACACTGAAGCTTTCTTT. It codes for CASSPFTTGGNTEAFF.

The rearrangement links TRBV6-1 to TRBJ1-2, with TRBD1 as a possible D gene (6 bases). The CDR3 runs 15 residues. With 4 bases removed from V and 2 bases from J, the gap between germline ends came to 14 bases. Germline V lookup: CDR1 MNHNS, CDR2 SASEGT. The CDR3 DNA reads as TGTGCCAGCAGTGCATACTTAGGACAGAACTATGGCTACACCTTC. The encoded protein is CASSAYLGQNYGYTF.

The chain couples TRBV10-3 to TRBJ2-7, with D possibly being TRBD1 or TRBD2 (5 bases each). The V and J ends lost 0 bases and 2 bases respectively, with 11 bases between them. This CDR3 has 15 residues. Per germline, CDR1 ENHRY and CDR2 SYGVKD. The CDR3 DNA sequence: TGTGCCATCAGTGAGTCTGGGGGAGCGCCCTACGAGCAGTACTTC. This translates into CAISESGGAPYEQYF.

The genes are TRBV5-4 and TRBJ2-3; perhaps TRBD2 as D (7 bases). The CDR3 extends over 14 amino acids. V was cut by 6 bases and J by 4 bases, with 15 bases left in between. Germline V lookup: CDR1 SGHNT, CDR2 YYREEE (reference sequence). The DNA for the CDR3 is TGTGCCAGCACCACGGGGGGCTGGGCAGATACGCAGTATTTT. Residues: CASTTGGWADTQYF. Full variable domain (remainder filled in from reference TRBV5-4 and TRBJ2-3): ETGVTQSPTHLIKTRGQQVTLRCSSQSGHNTVSWYQQALGQGPQFIFQYYREEENGRGNFPPRFSGLQFPNYSSELNVNALELDDSALYLCASTTGGWADTQYFGPGTRLTVL.

This chain joins TRBV5-5 and TRBJ1-4, with TRBD1 matching over 7 bases. The CDR3 contains 14 residues. The V segment lost 0 bases and the J segment 5 bases; nucleotides outside the gene matches: 1. Germline V CDR1 and CDR2: SGHKS, YYEKEE (reference sequence). The CDR3 is CASSLAGQNEKLFF. Here the CDR3 DNA reads TGTGCCAGCAGCTTGGCGGGACAGAATGAAAAACTGTTTTTT. The whole variable domain, remainder taken from reference TRBV5-5 and TRBJ1-4, is DAGVTQSPTHLIKTRGQQVTLRCSPISGHKSVSWYQQVLGQGPQFIFQYYEKEERGRGNFPDRFSARQFPNYSSELNVNALLLGDSALYLCASSLAGQNEKLFFGSGTQLSVL.

This sequence joins TRBV19 and TRBJ1-1; 10 nucleotides line up with TRBD1. The CDR3 length is 16 residues. From germline, CDR1 is LNHDA and CDR2 SQIVND (reference sequence). Unmatched junction bases numbered 5, after V lost 0 bases and J lost 4 bases. The CDR3 loop is CASSIEDRGAGTEAFF. The CDR3 bases are TGTGCCAGTAGTATAGAGGACAGGGGGGCCGGCACTGAAGCTTTCTTT.

The rearrangement uses TRBV19 and TRBJ1-2; TRBD1 matches 7 bases. CDR3 size: 13 residues. V was pared by 6 bases and J by 4 bases, with 5 bases of the junction left unmatched. Germline V gene data show CDR1 as LNHDA and CDR2 as SQIVND (reference sequence). For the CDR3, the DNA is TGTGCCAGTAGCGCCGGGACAGCCTATGGCTACACCTTC. Amino acid sequence: CASSAGTAYGYTF.

The V gene is TRBV7-2, the J gene TRBJ2-3, with D perhaps matching TRBD2 (5 bases). Germline V lookup: CDR1 SGHTA, CDR2 FQGNSA. The V end was cut by 8 bases, the J end by 2 bases, with 11 bases between. The CDR3 extends over 13 amino acids. CDR3 nucleotides: TGTGCCAGCCAGCGAGGACTCACAGATACGCAGTATTTT. Translation gives CASQRGLTDTQYF.

The chain combines TRBV5-1 with TRBJ2-7; the match to TRBD2 covers 15 bases. CDR1 SGHRS and CDR2 YFSETQ come from the germline V gene. The CDR3 is 19 amino acids. V lost 3 bases, J lost 6 bases, and 16 bases stayed unmatched. CDR3 residues: CASSSRARTSGRAVSEQYF. In nucleotides, the CDR3 is TGCGCCAGCAGCTCCAGAGCCCGGACTAGCGGGAGGGCCGTCAGCGAGCAGTACTTC.

Regarding this clone: Other DNA sequences in this sample translate to the same CDR3. The chain employs TRBV19 and TRBJ1-1; maybe TRBD1 (6 bases). Trimming removed 4 bases at V and 1 base at J, with 10 bases between. The germline V gene encodes CDR1 LNHDA and CDR2 SQIVND (reference sequence). The CDR3 covers 14 residues. The CDR3 DNA sequence: TGTGCCAGTAGTACAGGACAGACGAACACTGAAGCTTTCTTT. Amino acids: CASSTGQTNTEAFF.

This sequence joins TRBV30 and TRBJ1-2, with D hard to call. The CDR3 totals 14 residues. V was pared by 2 bases and J by 2 bases, with 12 bases between. Per germline, CDR1 GTSNPN and CDR2 SVGIG (reference sequence). The CDR3 nucleotides read TGTGCCTGGAGTAGGACCTCCCTAAACTATGGCTACACCTTC. Its translation is CAWSRTSLNYGYTF.